Listed here are 11 T cell receptor beta chains from one sample, sequenced in a study of T cells expressing NK-cell markers. TCRdb reprocessed the 5' RACE reads; each CDR3 protein has one entry and no DNA is given. The sample yields some 500,000 distinct CDR3 sequences, of which the top ten take up 1.4%. Specimen: blood T cells: a sorted CD56 or NKG2C T cell subset, CD4+ or CD8+ T cells, or bulk PBMC T cells (not recorded which). The receptors come from a woman aged 45-60 years in good health.

The rearrangement joins TRBV24-1 to TRBJ2-3; TCRdb's D call of TRBD1 is untestable without DNA. Germline V gene lookup returns CDR1 KGHDR and CDR2 SFDVKD. There are 15 residues in the CDR3. The CDR3 is CATSWGGGSTDTQYF.

V usage is TRBV27 and J usage is TRBJ2-3; the D gene TCRdb calls, TRBD2, cannot be checked with no DNA. Germline-derived CDR1 and CDR2 are MNHEY and SMNVEV (reference sequence). The CDR3 loop spans 16 amino acids. CDR3: CASSILAGGPTDTQYF.

V and J are TRBV18 and TRBJ1-2; TCRdb calls TRBD1, which cannot be checked without DNA. Looked up from germline, CDR1 is KGHSH and CDR2 is LQKENI. The CDR3 runs 13 residues. CDR3 protein: CASSTDRSYGYTF.

The genes are TRBV20-1 and TRBJ2-3; no DNA is available, so the TRBD2 call from TCRdb remains unchecked. Germline lookup yields CDR1 DFQATT and CDR2 SNEGSKA (reference sequence). The length of the CDR3 is 14 residues. This CDR3 is CSAKREVGTDTQYF.

The CDR3 sequence: CASSPAGHSYNEQFF. The gene calls are TRBV12-3 or TRBV12-4 and TRBJ2-1; as DNA is missing, the TRBD1 call by TCRdb cannot be tested. The CDR3 covers 15 residues.

The gene calls are TRBV5-1 and TRBJ2-3; TCRdb indicates TRBD2, and absent DNA this call remains unverified. The CDR3 has 16 residues. The germline CDR1 and CDR2 sequences are SGHRS and YFSETQ. CDR3 in amino acids: CASRLGLAGVTDTQYF.

The rearrangement links TRBV2 to TRBJ1-5; as DNA is missing, the TRBD1 call by TCRdb cannot be tested. The CDR3 length is 12 residues. Germline V CDR1 and CDR2: SNHLY, FYNNEI. CDR3 region: CASRGPGQPQHF.

The J gene is TRBJ1-2, the V gene TRBV12-3 or TRBV12-4. The CDR3 is 13 amino acids. The CDR3 sequence is CASLRGGFSGYTF.

The chain joins TRBV20-1 to TRBJ1-6. The CDR3 runs to 13 residues. Germline values: CDR1 DFQATT, CDR2 SNEGSKA (reference sequence). The CDR3 loop reads CSARPGLSSPLHF.

The chain uses TRBV12-3 or TRBV12-4 and TRBJ1-5. This CDR3 contains 13 residues. The chain's CDR3 is CASSLGPRQPQHF.

The chain uses TRBV10-3 and TRBJ2-4. Germline lookup yields CDR1 ENHRY and CDR2 SYGVKD. CDR3 length equals 14 residues. The CDR3 is CAISSTAAKNIQYF.